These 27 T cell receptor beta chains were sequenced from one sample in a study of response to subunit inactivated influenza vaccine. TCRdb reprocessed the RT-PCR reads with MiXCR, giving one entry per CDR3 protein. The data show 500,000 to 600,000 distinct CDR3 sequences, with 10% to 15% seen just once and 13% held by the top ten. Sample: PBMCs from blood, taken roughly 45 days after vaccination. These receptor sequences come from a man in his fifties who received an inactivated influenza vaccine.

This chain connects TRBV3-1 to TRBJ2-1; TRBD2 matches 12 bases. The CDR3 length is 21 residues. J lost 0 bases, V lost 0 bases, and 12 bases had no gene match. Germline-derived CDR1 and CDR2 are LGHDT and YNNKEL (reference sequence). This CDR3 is CASSQEPGLAGFQSSYNEQFF. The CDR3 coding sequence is TGTGCCAGCAGCCAAGAGCCCGGACTAGCGGGATTCCAAAGCTCCTACAATGAGCAGTTCTTC.

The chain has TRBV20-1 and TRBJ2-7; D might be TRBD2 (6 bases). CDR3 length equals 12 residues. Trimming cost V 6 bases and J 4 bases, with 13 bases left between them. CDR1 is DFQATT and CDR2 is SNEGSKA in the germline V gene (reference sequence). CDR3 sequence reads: CSAGDSRYEQYF. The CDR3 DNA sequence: TGCAGTGCCGGGGACTCCCGGTACGAGCAGTACTTC.

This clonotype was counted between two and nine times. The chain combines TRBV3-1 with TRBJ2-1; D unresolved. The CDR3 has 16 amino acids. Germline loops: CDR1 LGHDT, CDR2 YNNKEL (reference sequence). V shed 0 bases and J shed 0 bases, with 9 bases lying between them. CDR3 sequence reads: CASSQDTLVSYNEQFF. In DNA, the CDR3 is TGTGCCAGCAGCCAAGATACATTAGTCTCCTACAATGAGCAGTTCTTC.

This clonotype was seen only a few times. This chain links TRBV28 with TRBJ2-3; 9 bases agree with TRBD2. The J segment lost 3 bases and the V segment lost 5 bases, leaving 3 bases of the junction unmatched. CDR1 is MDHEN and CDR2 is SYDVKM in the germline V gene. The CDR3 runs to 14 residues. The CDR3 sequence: CASSRLAETDTQYF. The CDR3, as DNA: TGTGCCAGCAGTAGACTAGCGGAGACAGATACGCAGTATTTT.

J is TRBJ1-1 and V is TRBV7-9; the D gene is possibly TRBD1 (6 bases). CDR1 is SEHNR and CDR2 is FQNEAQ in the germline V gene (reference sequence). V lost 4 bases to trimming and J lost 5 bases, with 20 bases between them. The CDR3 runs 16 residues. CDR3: CASSSSGVGGRTEAFF. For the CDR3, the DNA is TGTGCCAGCAGCTCCTCCGGGGTCGGGGGGCGAACTGAAGCTTTCTTT.

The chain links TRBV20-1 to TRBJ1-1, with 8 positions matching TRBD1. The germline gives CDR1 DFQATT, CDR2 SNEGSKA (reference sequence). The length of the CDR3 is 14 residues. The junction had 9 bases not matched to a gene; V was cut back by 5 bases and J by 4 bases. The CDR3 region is CSAYQGAVSTEAFF. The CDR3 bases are TGCAGTGCTTACCAGGGGGCGGTGAGCACTGAAGCTTTCTTT.

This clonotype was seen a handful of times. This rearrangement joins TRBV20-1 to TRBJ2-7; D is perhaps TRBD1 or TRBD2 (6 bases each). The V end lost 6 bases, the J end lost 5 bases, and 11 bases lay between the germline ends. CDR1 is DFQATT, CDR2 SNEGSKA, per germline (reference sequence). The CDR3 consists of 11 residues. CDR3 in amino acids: CSASGGHEQYF. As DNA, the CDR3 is TGCAGTGCCTCCGGGGGCCACGAGCAGTACTTC.

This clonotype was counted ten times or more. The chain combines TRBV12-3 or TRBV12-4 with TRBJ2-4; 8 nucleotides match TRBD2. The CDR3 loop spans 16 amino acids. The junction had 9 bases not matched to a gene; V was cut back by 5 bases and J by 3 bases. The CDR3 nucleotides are TGTGCCAGCAGTCGCCCGGGACTAGGAGACAAAAACATTCAGTACTTC. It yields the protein CASSRPGLGDKNIQYF.

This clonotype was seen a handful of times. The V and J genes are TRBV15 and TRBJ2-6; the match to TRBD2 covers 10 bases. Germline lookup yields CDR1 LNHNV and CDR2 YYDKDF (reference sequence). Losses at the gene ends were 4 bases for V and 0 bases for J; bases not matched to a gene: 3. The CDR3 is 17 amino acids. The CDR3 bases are TGTGCCACCAGCAAAGGACTAGCGGACTCTGGGGCCAACGTCCTGACTTTC. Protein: CATSKGLADSGANVLTF.

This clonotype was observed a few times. The CDR3 is CASSGTQGNYGYTF. The CDR3 DNA reads as TGTGCCAGCAGCGGTACACAGGGAAACTATGGCTACACCTTC. The genes are TRBV12-3 or TRBV12-4 and TRBJ1-2, with a weak D call TRBD1 (6 bases). The germline V and J ends were trimmed by 6 bases and 2 bases, with 13 bases remaining between them. The CDR3 has 14 residues.

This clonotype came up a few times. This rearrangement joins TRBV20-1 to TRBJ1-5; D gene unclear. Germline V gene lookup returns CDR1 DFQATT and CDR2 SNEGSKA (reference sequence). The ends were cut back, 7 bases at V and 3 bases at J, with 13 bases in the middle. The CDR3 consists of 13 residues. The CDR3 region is CSVTSLSNQPQHF. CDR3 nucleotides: TGCAGTGTTACATCACTCTCCAATCAGCCCCAGCATTTT.

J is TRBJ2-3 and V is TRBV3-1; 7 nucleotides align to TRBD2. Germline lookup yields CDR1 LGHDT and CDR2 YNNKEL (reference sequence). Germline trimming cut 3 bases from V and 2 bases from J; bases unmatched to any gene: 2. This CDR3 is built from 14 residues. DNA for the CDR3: TGTGCCAGCAGCCACCTAGCGGTCACAGATACGCAGTATTTT. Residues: CASSHLAVTDTQYF.

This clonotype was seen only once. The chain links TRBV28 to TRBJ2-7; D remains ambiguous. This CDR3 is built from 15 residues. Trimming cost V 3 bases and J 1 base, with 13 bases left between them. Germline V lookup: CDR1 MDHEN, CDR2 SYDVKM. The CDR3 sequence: CASSFSSSRSYEQYF. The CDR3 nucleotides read TGTGCCAGCAGTTTTTCCAGCTCCAGATCCTACGAGCAGTACTTC.

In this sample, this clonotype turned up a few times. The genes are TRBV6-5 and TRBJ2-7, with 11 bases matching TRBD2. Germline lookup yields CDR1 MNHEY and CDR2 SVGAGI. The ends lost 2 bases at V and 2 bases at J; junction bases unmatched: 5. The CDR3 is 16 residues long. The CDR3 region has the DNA TGTGCCAGCAGTTACCGTACTAGCGGGGGAACCTACGAGCAGTACTTC. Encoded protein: CASSYRTSGGTYEQYF.

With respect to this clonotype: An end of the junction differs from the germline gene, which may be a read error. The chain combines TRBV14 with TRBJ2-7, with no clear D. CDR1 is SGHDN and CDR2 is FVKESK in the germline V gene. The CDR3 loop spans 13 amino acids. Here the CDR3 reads CASSQVSHSPKFF. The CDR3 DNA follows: TGTGCCAGCAGCCAAGTTTCCCACTCCCCGAAATTCTTC.

This CDR3 reads CASSPYGLTSRDTQYF. The CDR3 DNA reads TGCGCCAGCAGCCCCTACGGTCTTACGAGTCGAGATACGCAGTATTTT. The chain combines TRBV4-1 with TRBJ2-3; D remains unclear. The CDR3 covers 16 residues. V dropped 4 bases and J dropped 5 bases, with 19 bases sitting between them. From germline, CDR1 is MGHRA and CDR2 YSYEKL.

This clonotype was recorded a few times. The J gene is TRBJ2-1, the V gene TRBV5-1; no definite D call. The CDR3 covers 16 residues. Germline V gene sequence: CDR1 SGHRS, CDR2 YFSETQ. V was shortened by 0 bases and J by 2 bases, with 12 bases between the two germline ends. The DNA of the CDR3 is TGCGCCAGCAGCTTGGTGGGGAACACCCCCTACAATGAGCAGTTCTTC. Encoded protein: CASSLVGNTPYNEQFF.

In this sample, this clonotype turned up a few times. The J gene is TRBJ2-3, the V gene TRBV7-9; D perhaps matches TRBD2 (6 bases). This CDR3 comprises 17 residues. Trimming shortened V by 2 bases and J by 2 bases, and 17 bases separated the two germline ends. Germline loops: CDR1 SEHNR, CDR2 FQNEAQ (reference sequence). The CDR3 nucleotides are TGTGCCAGCAGCTTATACGTAGGAGGGCTTGCCACAGATACGCAGTATTTT. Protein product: CASSLYVGGLATDTQYF.

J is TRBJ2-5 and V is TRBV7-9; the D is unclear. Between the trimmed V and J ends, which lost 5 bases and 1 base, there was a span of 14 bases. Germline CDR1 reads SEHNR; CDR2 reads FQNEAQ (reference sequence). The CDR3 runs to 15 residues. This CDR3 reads CASSLLQTTQETQYF. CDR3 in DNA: TGTGCCAGCAGCCTTCTTCAGACAACCCAAGAGACCCAGTACTTC.

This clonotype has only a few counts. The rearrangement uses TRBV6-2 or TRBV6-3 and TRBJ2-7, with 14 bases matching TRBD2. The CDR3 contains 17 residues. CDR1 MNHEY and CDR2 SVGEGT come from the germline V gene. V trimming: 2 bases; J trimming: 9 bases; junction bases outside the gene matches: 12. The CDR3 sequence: CASSYPHPGLAGVMQYF. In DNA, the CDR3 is TGTGCCAGCAGTTACCCACACCCGGGACTAGCGGGAGTTATGCAGTACTTC.

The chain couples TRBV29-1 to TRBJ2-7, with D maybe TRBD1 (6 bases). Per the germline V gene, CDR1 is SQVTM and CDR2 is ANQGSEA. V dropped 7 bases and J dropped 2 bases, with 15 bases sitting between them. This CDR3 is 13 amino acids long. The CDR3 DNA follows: TGCAGCGCTATTGGGGGCTCAACCTACGAGCAGTACTTC. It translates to CSAIGGSTYEQYF.

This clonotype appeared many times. The CDR3 bases are TGCGCCAGCAGCGGGACTAGCGGGGCCTACGAGCAGTACTTC. This gives the protein CASSGTSGAYEQYF. The chain is built from TRBV5-1 and TRBJ2-7; 13 bases agree with TRBD2. After removal of 4 bases from V and 2 bases from J, the junction contained 0 bases not matched to a gene. Germline loops: CDR1 SGHRS, CDR2 YFSETQ. The CDR3 is made up of 14 amino acids. Using reference TRBV5-1 and TRBJ2-7 for the parts outside the CDR3, the full variable domain is KAGVTQTPRYLIKTRGQQVTLSCSPISGHRSVSWYQQTPGQGLQFLFEYFSETQRNKGNFPGRFSGRQFSNSRSEMNVSTLELGDSALYLCASSGTSGAYEQYFGPGTRLTVT.

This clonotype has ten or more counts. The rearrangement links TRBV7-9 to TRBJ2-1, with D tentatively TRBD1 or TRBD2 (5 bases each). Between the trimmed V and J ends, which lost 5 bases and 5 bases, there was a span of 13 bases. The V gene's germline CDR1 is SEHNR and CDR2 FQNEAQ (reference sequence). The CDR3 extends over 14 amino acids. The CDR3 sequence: CASSPPGAHNEQFF. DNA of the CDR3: TGTGCCAGCAGCCCTCCCGGGGCCCACAATGAGCAGTTCTTC.

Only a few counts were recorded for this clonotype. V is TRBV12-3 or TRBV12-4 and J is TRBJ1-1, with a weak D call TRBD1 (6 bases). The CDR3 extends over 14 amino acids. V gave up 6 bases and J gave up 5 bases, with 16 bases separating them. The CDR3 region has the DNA TGTGCCAGCAGAAGACGCGGACAGCTAACTGAAGCTTTCTTT. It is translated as CASRRRGQLTEAFF.

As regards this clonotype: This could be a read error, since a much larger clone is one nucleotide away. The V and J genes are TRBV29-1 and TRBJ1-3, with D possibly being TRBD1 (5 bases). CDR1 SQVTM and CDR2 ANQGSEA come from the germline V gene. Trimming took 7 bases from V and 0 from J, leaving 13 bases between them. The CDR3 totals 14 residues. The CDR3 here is CSASQGSSGNTIYF. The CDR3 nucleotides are TGCAGCGCTAGTCAGGGAAGCTCTGGAAACACCATATATTTT.

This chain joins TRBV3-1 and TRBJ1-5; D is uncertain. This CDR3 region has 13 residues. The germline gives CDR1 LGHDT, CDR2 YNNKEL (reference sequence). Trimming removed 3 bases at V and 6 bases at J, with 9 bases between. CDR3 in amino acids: CASSQEGFQPQHF. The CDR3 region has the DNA TGTGCCAGCAGCCAGGAGGGTTTTCAGCCCCAGCATTTT.

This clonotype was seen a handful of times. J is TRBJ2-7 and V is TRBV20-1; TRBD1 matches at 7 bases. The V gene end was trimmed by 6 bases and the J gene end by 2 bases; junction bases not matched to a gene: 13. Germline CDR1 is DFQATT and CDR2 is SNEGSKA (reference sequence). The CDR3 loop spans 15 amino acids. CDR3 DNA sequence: TGCAGTGCCGTACCAGGGACAGACTTGACCTACGAGCAGTACTTC. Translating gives CSAVPGTDLTYEQYF.